The clone carrying this TCR beta chain showed up many times. What it binds is not known. TCR alpha and beta CDR3 regions were amplified from RNA using iRepertoire nested multiplex PCR. For one-step reverse transcription and amplification, about 90-450 ng of tissue mRNA or PBMC total RNA was used. TCRdb passed the multiplex PCR reads through MiXCR, listing each CDR3 protein once. The sample contains approximately 110,000 distinct CDR3 sequences, approximately 25% of which appear only once. This sample is part of a study of glioma-infiltrating T cells. Study results and caveats: Above-expected tissue-blood divergence occurred in all gliomas, most in low-grade ones. Tissue and blood shared very few CDR3 sequences.

The receptor's source is a human donor with low-grade glioma or glioblastoma, undergoing nonglioma brain surgery, or in good health (not recorded which). The material sequenced was glioma tissue, nonneoplastic brain tissue, or PBMCs (not recorded which).

CDR3 region: CASSIGDNEQFF. The DNA of the CDR3 is TGTGCCAGTAGTATAGGAGACAATGAGCAGTTCTTC. This chain joins TRBV19 and TRBJ2-1; no clear D. V was trimmed by 1 base and J by 5 bases, leaving 3 bases between them. The CDR3 has 12 amino acids. CDR1 is LNHDA and CDR2 is SQIVND in the germline V gene (reference sequence).